This entry lists 24 T cell receptor beta chains sequenced from one sample in a study. Adaptor-ligated barcode primers were used to amplify TRBV12-4/TRBJ1-2 clonotypes. TCRdb reprocessed the multiplex PCR reads via MiXCR and lists one record per CDR3 protein. The sample has under 2,000 distinct CDR3 sequences, 4% to 5% seen once. The sequencing sample was made of naive CD4+ T cells sorted from blood. Subset: naive CD4+ T cells, CD4+CD45RA+CD25-. These receptors all come from a female donor with breast cancer.

In this sample, this clonotype turned up many times. This sequence joins TRBV12-3 or TRBV12-4 and TRBJ1-2, with unresolved D. V gave up 5 bases and J gave up 8 bases, with 15 bases separating them. The CDR3 has 13 residues. The CDR3: CASSTDIGWGYTF. The CDR3, as DNA: TGTGCCAGCAGTACCGACATTGGCTGGGGCTACACCTTC.

This clonotype showed up many times. V usage is TRBV12-3 or TRBV12-4 and J usage is TRBJ1-2; D is ambiguous. This CDR3 is 13 amino acids long. Between the trimmed V and J ends, which lost 2 bases and 1 base, there was a span of 5 bases. Written as DNA, the CDR3 is TGTGCCAGCAGTTTACAGGATAACTATGGCTACACCTTC. It specifies CASSLQDNYGYTF.

Sample share makes this clonotype medium-sized. This chain joins TRBV12-3 or TRBV12-4 and TRBJ1-2; 10 bases are a match to TRBD1. Trimming removed 3 bases from V and 4 bases from J; junction bases left unmatched: 14. The CDR3 is 18 amino acids. The CDR3, as DNA: TGTGCCAGCAGTTTCTACGGGACAGGGGTTTCTCTCAGCTATGGCTACACCTTC. Residues: CASSFYGTGVSLSYGYTF.

By share, this clonotype ranks as medium-sized. The chain is built from TRBV12-3 or TRBV12-4 and TRBJ1-2; D gene unclear. This CDR3 region has 13 residues. V shed 3 bases and J shed 0 bases, with 5 bases lying between them. The CDR3 region is CASSLVPNYGYTF. CDR3 DNA: TGTGCCAGCAGTTTGGTACCTAACTATGGCTACACCTTC.

This clonotype is classed as medium-sized. CDR3 amino acids: CASRNRVGYGYTF. The CDR3 DNA reads as TGTGCCAGCAGAAACAGGGTCGGGTATGGCTACACCTTC. The V call is TRBV12-3 or TRBV12-4, the J call TRBJ1-2, with D possibly TRBD1 on 6 matching bases. The CDR3 has 13 amino acids. V was clipped by 6 bases and J by 5 bases, with 13 bases between them.

By its share, this clonotype is medium-sized (0.01 to 0.1%). V is TRBV12-3 or TRBV12-4 and J is TRBJ1-2; D not certain. The CDR3 has 14 residues. The ends were cut back, 0 bases at V and 4 bases at J, with 9 bases in the middle. CDR3 DNA sequence: TGTGCCAGCAGTTTAGCGCGGGTGATCTATGGCTACACCTTC. As protein: CASSLARVIYGYTF.

This clonotype was picked up a small number of times. The J gene is TRBJ1-2, the V gene TRBV12-3 or TRBV12-4; tentative D call: TRBD1 (5 bases). V lost 5 bases to trimming and J lost 4 bases, with 17 bases between them. This CDR3 has 15 residues. For the CDR3, the DNA is TGTGCCAGCAGTCTCCGGGACCCGGGCGGCTATGGCTACACCTTC. This translates into CASSLRDPGGYGYTF.

In this sample, this clonotype is medium-sized. The chain carries TRBV12-3 or TRBV12-4 and TRBJ1-2; 8 positions match TRBD1. The CDR3 runs to 18 residues. Trimming cost V 0 bases and J 3 bases; bases outside gene matches: 12. The CDR3 sequence: CASSLALPLQDRDYGYTF. In DNA form, the CDR3 reads TGTGCCAGCAGTTTAGCGCTTCCTCTCCAGGACAGGGACTATGGCTACACCTTC.

By frequency in the sample, this clonotype is large. The chain is built from TRBV12-3 or TRBV12-4 and TRBJ1-2, with 8 bases lining up with TRBD1. The CDR3 is 15 amino acids. V was pared by 5 bases and J by 6 bases, with 11 bases of the junction left unmatched. CDR3 sequence (DNA): TGTGCCAGCAGTCCGACCTCGGGACAGGTCAATGGCTACACCTTC. This encodes CASSPTSGQVNGYTF.

At least ten counts were recorded for this clonotype. The chain employs TRBV12-3 or TRBV12-4 and TRBJ1-2; 8 nucleotides match TRBD1. The trim removed 3 bases at V and 4 bases at J, leaving 7 bases unmatched. The length of the CDR3 is 15 residues. CDR3 sequence reads: CASSFGDRRVYGYTF. The CDR3 DNA is TGTGCCAGCAGTTTTGGGGACAGGCGTGTCTATGGCTACACCTTC.

This clonotype showed up many times. The V gene is TRBV12-3 or TRBV12-4, the J gene TRBJ1-2; no clear D. CDR3 length: 15 residues. V was trimmed by 6 bases and J by 7 bases, leaving 21 bases between them. This CDR3 reads CASSPGKGAVGGYTF. CDR3 in DNA: TGTGCCAGCAGCCCCGGCAAGGGAGCAGTAGGTGGCTACACCTTC.

This clonotype was detected ten times or more. This sequence joins TRBV12-3 or TRBV12-4 and TRBJ1-2; TRBD1 aligns across 7 bases. V was pared by 2 bases and J by 7 bases, with 1 base of the junction left unmatched. The CDR3 has 12 amino acids. The CDR3 DNA sequence: TGTGCCAGCAGTTTAACAGGGGCTGGCTACACCTTC. It codes for CASSLTGAGYTF.

This clonotype is termed medium-sized. J is TRBJ1-2 and V is TRBV12-3 or TRBV12-4, with D unresolved. CDR3 length: 12 residues. V was pared by 6 bases and J by 2 bases, with 7 bases between. CDR3 DNA: TGTGCCAGCAGGAAAATCAACTATGGCTACACCTTC. Its translation: CASRKINYGYTF.

This clonotype rates as medium-sized. This rearrangement joins TRBV12-3 or TRBV12-4 to TRBJ1-2, with a weak D call TRBD1 (5 bases). This CDR3 is 15 amino acids long. The V and J ends lost 3 bases and 4 bases respectively, with 15 bases between them. The CDR3 bases are TGTGCCAGCAGTTTGGTACAGACGGGGCCCTATGGCTACACCTTC. Translated: CASSLVQTGPYGYTF.

By share of the sample, this clonotype is medium-sized (0.01 to 0.1%). This chain joins TRBV12-3 or TRBV12-4 and TRBJ1-2; D gene ambiguous. The V end lost 2 bases, the J end lost 0 bases, and 4 bases lay between the germline ends. CDR3 length: 13 amino acids. DNA for the CDR3: TGTGCCAGCAGTTTACGGGCTAACTATGGCTACACCTTC. Its protein is CASSLRANYGYTF.

This clonotype has ten or more counts. The CDR3 DNA reads TGTGCCAGCAGTTTCCGACAGGCTGATGGCTACACCTTC. Its protein is CASSFRQADGYTF. The chain employs TRBV12-3 or TRBV12-4 and TRBJ1-2, with D possibly matching TRBD1 (6 bases). The CDR3 loop spans 13 amino acids. V lost 3 bases, J lost 6 bases, and 11 bases lay in between.

By sample share, this clonotype is medium-sized. V is TRBV12-3 or TRBV12-4 and J is TRBJ1-2; no firm D call. The V and J ends lost 6 bases and 4 bases respectively, with 15 bases between them. The CDR3 contains 14 residues. CDR3 DNA: TGTGCCAGCAGCCCCGGCATCGGGCTCTATGGCTACACCTTC. This sequence encodes CASSPGIGLYGYTF.

The chain has TRBV12-3 or TRBV12-4 and TRBJ1-2, with TRBD1 matching 9 bases. The CDR3 runs to 16 residues. Trimming took 6 bases from V and 5 from J; bases not matched to a gene: 13. The CDR3 is CASRRGTGLLEYGYTF. DNA for the CDR3: TGTGCCAGCAGACGAGGGACAGGGCTCTTGGAGTATGGCTACACCTTC.

This clonotype was picked up a small number of times. This sequence joins TRBV12-3 or TRBV12-4 and TRBJ1-2, with a tentative D call TRBD1 (5 bases). The germline V and J ends were trimmed by 5 bases and 1 base, with 8 bases remaining between them. The CDR3 totals 13 residues. In DNA, the CDR3 is TGTGCCAGCAGTAAACAGGTTAACTATGGCTACACCTTC. Residues: CASSKQVNYGYTF.

By share, this clonotype counts as large. The chain has TRBV12-3 or TRBV12-4 and TRBJ1-2; D not resolved. V lost 5 bases and J 8 bases, leaving 18 bases between the germline ends. This CDR3 has 14 residues. The CDR3 DNA sequence: TGTGCCAGCAGTATCCGGCGGAGTCTGATCGGCTACACCTTC. It specifies CASSIRRSLIGYTF.

Sample share makes this clonotype medium-sized. The rearrangement joins TRBV12-3 or TRBV12-4 to TRBJ1-2; D perhaps matches TRBD1 (5 bases). V lost 2 bases, J lost 0 bases, and 10 bases lay in between. This CDR3 spans 15 amino acids. CDR3 region: CASSLRPTANYGYTF. CDR3 sequence (DNA): TGTGCCAGCAGTTTACGCCCGACAGCTAACTATGGCTACACCTTC.

Within the sample, this clonotype is medium-sized. This chain connects TRBV12-3 or TRBV12-4 to TRBJ1-2; TRBD1 agrees at 10 bases. With 7 bases clipped from V and 7 bases from J, the junction kept 15 bases outside the gene matches. The CDR3 totals 16 residues. The CDR3 loop reads CASTPGQGRTIGGYTF. The CDR3 DNA reads as TGTGCCAGCACCCCGGGACAGGGGCGAACGATTGGTGGCTACACCTTC.

About this clonotype: This may be a read error: a much more frequent sequence differs by one nucleotide. The gene calls are TRBV12-3 or TRBV12-4 and TRBJ1-2, with 7 bases identical to TRBD1. The CDR3 extends over 14 amino acids. CDR3 region: CANSLYRGNYGYTF. The CDR3 DNA sequence: TGTGCCAACAGTTTATACAGGGGAAACTATGGCTACACCTTC.

By share, this clonotype counts as medium-sized. This rearrangement joins TRBV12-3 or TRBV12-4 to TRBJ1-2, with D unresolved. Between the trimmed V and J ends, which lost 3 bases and 8 bases, there was a span of 13 bases. The CDR3 is 13 amino acids. CDR3 amino acids: CASSFDGMWGYTF. The CDR3 bases are TGTGCCAGCAGTTTCGATGGCATGTGGGGCTACACCTTC.